The rows below give T cell receptor beta chains drawn from one sample of a study of cytomegalovirus exposure and HLA in healthy donors. Assay: immunoSEQ multiplex PCR; the TCRdb copy retains only in-frame clones and omits some. The sample carries roughly 200,000 clones, approximately 80% recorded once. The specimen sequenced was PBMCs. Source of these receptors: a man aged 55 to 69 in good health and CMV-seronegative. Each CDR3 is given with its conserved first and last residue. The order of the fields is J gene, V gene, CDR3 length, clone size, D gene, CDR3 protein, CDR3 DNA. The D gene is left open where the match is weak. A row's size may be missing; if present it is once, few, many or a size class.

>TRBJ1-6|TRBV5-1|14|NA|NA
CASSLAGEDSPLHF
TGCGCCAGCAGCTTGGCCGGGGAAGACTCACCCCTCCACTTT
>TRBJ1-5|TRBV6-6|15|NA|NA
CASSYSPGGNQPQHF
TGTGCCAGCAGTTACTCCCCCGGGGGGAATCAGCCCCAGCATTTT
>TRBJ2-2|TRBV2|14|NA|NA
CASRREGNTGELFF
TGTGCCAGCAGGCGTGAGGGGAACACCGGGGAGCTGTTTTTT
>TRBJ2-4|TRBV6-5|14|once|NA
CASSPGQNKNIQYF
TGTGCCAGCAGCCCCGGACAAAACAAAAACATTCAGTACTTC
>TRBJ1-5|TRBV19|18|once|NA
CASSTSVGTSIINQPQHF
TGTGCCAGTAGTACTTCTGTGGGGACAAGTATTATCAATCAGCCCCAGCATTTT
>TRBJ2-5|TRBV6-5|14|NA|NA
CASSPLTQQETQYF
TGTGCCAGCAGTCCACTGACACAACAAGAGACCCAGTACTTC
>TRBJ1-5|TRBV6-1|16|NA|NA
CASSDTRAAPNQPQHF
TGTGCCAGCAGTGACACCAGGGCCGCCCCCAATCAGCCCCAGCATTTT
>TRBJ2-7|TRBV28|14|NA|NA
CASSFVARSYEQYF
TGTGCCAGCAGTTTTGTTGCCCGGTCCTACGAGCAGTACTTC
>TRBJ2-7|TRBV5-4|12|NA|TRBD2
CASSLNSGDSHF
TGTGCCAGCAGCCTGAATAGCGGGGACTCCCACTTC
>TRBJ2-3|TRBV21-1|14|NA|NA
CASSTDRGADTQYF
TGTGCCAGCAGCACGGACAGGGGTGCAGATACGCAGTATTTT
>TRBJ2-2|TRBV6-1|13|few|NA
CASSETGTGELFF
TGTGCCAGCAGTGAAACAGGGACCGGGGAGCTGTTTTTT
>TRBJ2-6|TRBV27|14|NA|NA
CASSDYQGANVLTF
TGTGCCAGCAGTGATTACCAGGGGGCCAACGTCCTGACTTTC
>TRBJ2-1|TRBV10-1|17|NA|TRBD2
CASSRKGGQSSYNEQFF
TGCGCCAGCAGTAGAAAGGGAGGGCAGAGCTCCTACAATGAGCAGTTCTTC
>TRBJ1-1|TRBV28|13|few|NA
CASSPPVNTEAFF
TGTGCCAGCAGCCCTCCGGTGAACACTGAAGCTTTCTTT
>TRBJ1-2|TRBV28|15|NA|NA
CASRFPLGRNYGYTF
TGTGCCAGCAGATTCCCCCTGGGGAGGAACTATGGCTACACCTTC
>TRBJ2-5|TRBV7-9|16|NA|TRBD1
CASSLSGTGPQETQYF
TGTGCCAGCAGCTTATCCGGGACAGGCCCCCAAGAGACCCAGTACTTC
>TRBJ1-1|TRBV29-1|12|few|TRBD1
CSVEQGGTEAFF
TGCAGCGTTGAACAGGGGGGTACTGAAGCTTTCTTT
>TRBJ1-4|TRBV21-1|16|NA|NA
CASSAFRDKTNEKLFF
TGTGCCAGCAGCGCATTCCGGGACAAAACTAATGAAAAACTGTTTTTT
>TRBJ2-3|TRBV29-1|12|NA|NA
CSVTRQADTQYF
TGCAGCGTTACAAGACAGGCAGATACGCAGTATTTT
>TRBJ1-1|TRBV19|13|NA|NA
CASSNGLYTEAFF
TGTGCCAGTAGTAACGGACTGTACACTGAAGCTTTCTTT
>TRBJ2-3|TRBV9|16|NA|NA
CASSVDPGRRTDTQYF
TGTGCCAGCAGCGTAGATCCAGGGAGGAGAACAGATACGCAGTATTTT
>TRBJ2-7|TRBV11-1|14|NA|TRBD1
CASSLVGQGREQYF
TGTGCCAGCAGCTTAGTGGGACAGGGTCGCGAGCAGTACTTC
>TRBJ2-1|TRBV5-8|16|NA|TRBD2
CASSPRTSGRVSEQFF
TGTGCCAGCAGCCCACGGACTAGCGGGAGGGTGAGTGAGCAGTTCTTC
>TRBJ1-2|TRBV5-1|14|NA|NA
CASSLQTGNYGYTF
TGCGCCAGCAGCTTACAAACAGGGAACTATGGCTACACCTTC
>TRBJ2-3|TRBV7-8|17|NA|TRBD2
CASSWQVAGDGGDTQYF
TGTGCCAGCAGCTGGCAGGTAGCGGGAGACGGTGGAGATACGCAGTATTTT
>TRBJ2-3|TRBV21-1|14|NA|NA
CASSKDGRTDTQYF
TGTGCCAGCAGCAAAGATGGGCGCACAGATACGCAGTATTTT
>TRBJ1-5|TRBV10-3|15|NA|NA
CAISELSGDNQPQHF
TGTGCCATCAGTGAATTGTCAGGCGACAATCAGCCCCAGCATTTT
>TRBJ1-4|TRBV7-9|16|NA|NA
CASSVPGGYRNEKLFF
TGTGCCAGCAGCGTTCCGGGGGGATACCGAAATGAAAAACTGTTTTTT
>TRBJ2-7|TRBV5-6|15|once|NA
CASSLGQGSSYEQYF
TGTGCCAGCAGCTTGGGCCAGGGGAGCTCCTACGAGCAGTACTTC
>TRBJ1-2|TRBV9|16|NA|TRBD1
CASSPLSVGGQAAYPF
TGTGCCAGCAGCCCCCTCAGCGTCGGGGGACAGGCAGCCTACCCCTTC
>TRBJ2-1|TRBV5-4|14|NA|TRBD2
CASSLNLAGVEQFF
TGTGCCAGCAGCTTGAATCTAGCGGGGGTTGAGCAGTTCTTC
>TRBJ1-2|TRBV28|15|NA|NA
CASSLEGGGNYGYTF
TGTGCCAGCAGTTTAGAGGGAGGGGGGAACTATGGCTACACCTTC
>TRBJ2-3|TRBV9|18|NA|TRBD2
CASSVRPGLGRDTDTQYF
TGTGCCAGCAGCGTAAGGCCCGGACTAGGGCGGGATACAGATACGCAGTATTTT
>TRBJ2-7|TRBV19|14|NA|NA
CASSITADTYEQYF
TGTGCCAGTAGTATTACGGCGGACACCTACGAGCAGTACTTC
>TRBJ1-5|TRBV6-1|14|NA|NA
CASKGGHNNQPQHF
TGTGCCAGCAAGGGAGGACACAACAATCAGCCCCAGCATTTT
>TRBJ2-7|TRBV28|16|NA|TRBD1
CASSSLSGTANYEQYF
TGTGCCAGCAGTTCTTTATCCGGGACAGCCAACTACGAGCAGTACTTC
>TRBJ2-3|TRBV5-4|18|NA|TRBD2
CASSLGGNPRGGGDTQYF
TGTGCCAGCAGCTTGGGGGGGAACCCCCGGGGGGGCGGAGATACGCAGTATTTT
>TRBJ2-3|TRBV5-1|14|NA|TRBD2
CASSLGLAPDTQYF
TGCGCCAGCAGCTTGGGACTAGCCCCCGATACGCAGTATTTT
>TRBJ1-2|TRBV2|15|NA|NA
CASSELGGDIRGYTF
TGTGCCAGCAGCGAATTAGGAGGGGATATTCGTGGCTACACCTTC
>TRBJ2-2|TRBV4-3|17|NA|NA
CASSPSVVQGGAGELFF
TGCGCCAGCAGCCCCTCAGTCGTACAGGGTGGAGCCGGGGAGCTGTTTTTT
>TRBJ1-5|TRBV7-2|15|NA|TRBD1
CASSLWGQGNQPQHF
TGTGCCAGCAGCTTATGGGGACAGGGCAATCAGCCCCAGCATTTT
>TRBJ2-1|TRBV5-6|14|once|TRBD2
CASSQGTSDPEQFF
TGTGCCAGCAGCCAAGGGACTAGCGACCCTGAGCAGTTCTTC
>TRBJ1-1|TRBV5-5|16|NA|NA
CASSAGGNLGGTEAFF
TGTGCCAGCAGTGCCGGGGGTAACTTAGGAGGCACTGAAGCTTTCTTT
>TRBJ2-5|TRBV10-2|13|NA|TRBD1
CASSGQGAQTQYF
TGCGCCAGCAGCGGACAGGGGGCTCAGACCCAGTACTTC
>TRBJ1-4|TRBV19|15|NA|NA
CASSTPGGRWEKLFF
TGTGCCAGTAGTACCCCGGGGGGCCGGTGGGAAAAACTGTTTTTT
>TRBJ2-1|TRBV4-3|14|NA|TRBD2
CASQDRSREDEQFF
TGCGCCAGCCAAGACCGTTCCCGGGAGGATGAGCAGTTCTTC
>TRBJ2-3|TRBV18|15|NA|TRBD2
CASSPSGGAGDTQYF
TGTGCCAGCTCACCCAGCGGGGGGGCCGGAGATACGCAGTATTTT
>TRBJ2-7|TRBV15|20|NA|TRBD1
CATSRDLAGQGQLKAYEQYF
TGTGCCACCAGCAGAGATCTCGCGGGACAGGGGCAGTTGAAAGCCTACGAGCAGTACTTC
>TRBJ2-2|TRBV27|14|NA|NA
CASSFVRNTGELFF
TGTGCCAGCAGTTTTGTCAGAAACACCGGGGAGCTGTTTTTT
>TRBJ1-2|TRBV5-4|15|NA|TRBD1
CASSFHQQGAGGYTF
TGTGCCAGCAGCTTTCACCAGCAGGGGGCTGGGGGCTACACCTTC
>TRBJ1-1|TRBV6-5|15|NA|NA
CASRPGRVTRTEAFF
TGTGCCAGCAGACCCGGCCGGGTAACGAGGACTGAAGCTTTCTTT
>TRBJ2-7|TRBV2|19|NA|TRBD2
CASSEKTSGRSFRSYEQYF
TGTGCCAGCAGTGAAAAGACTAGCGGGAGAAGCTTTAGATCCTACGAGCAGTACTTC
>TRBJ2-2|TRBV23-1|16|NA|TRBD2
CASSQSGTKNTGELFF
TGCGCCAGCAGTCAATCAGGGACTAAGAACACCGGGGAGCTGTTTTTT
>TRBJ1-4|TRBV6-5|13|NA|NA
CASSRAGWEKLFF
TGTGCCAGCAGCCGCGCAGGGTGGGAAAAACTGTTTTTT
>TRBJ1-5|TRBV7-9|15|once|TRBD1
CASSLGGQLNQPQHF
TGTGCCAGCAGCTTAGGGGGACAGTTAAATCAGCCCCAGCATTTT
>TRBJ2-2|TRBV7-9|14|NA|NA
CASTWTGYTGELFF
TGTGCCAGTACTTGGACTGGGTACACCGGGGAGCTGTTTTTT
>TRBJ2-1|TRBV5-3|17|NA|TRBD2
CARSPQNGQGRGDEQFF
TGTGCCAGAAGTCCTCAAAACGGGCAGGGTCGGGGGGATGAGCAGTTCTTC
>TRBJ2-3|TRBV2|14|NA|NA
CASSEIAGQNTQYF
TGTGCCAGCAGTGAAATCGCAGGCCAAAATACGCAGTATTTT